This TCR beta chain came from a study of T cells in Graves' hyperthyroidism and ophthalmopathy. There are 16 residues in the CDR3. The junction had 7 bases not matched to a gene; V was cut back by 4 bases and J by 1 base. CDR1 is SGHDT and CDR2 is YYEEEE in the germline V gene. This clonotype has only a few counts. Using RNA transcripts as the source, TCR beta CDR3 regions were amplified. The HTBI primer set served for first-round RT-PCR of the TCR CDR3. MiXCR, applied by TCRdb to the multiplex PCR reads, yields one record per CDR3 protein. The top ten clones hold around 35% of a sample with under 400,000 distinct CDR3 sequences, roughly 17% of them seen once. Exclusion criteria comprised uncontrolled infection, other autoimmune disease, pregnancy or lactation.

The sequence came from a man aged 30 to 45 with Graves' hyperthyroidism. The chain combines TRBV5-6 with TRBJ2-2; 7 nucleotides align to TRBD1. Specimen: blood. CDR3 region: CASSPLRTGNTGELFF. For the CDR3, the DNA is TGTGCCAGCAGCCCTCTCCGGACAGGGAACACCGGGGAGCTGTTTTTT.